Each of the 5 T cell receptor beta chains below was sequenced from the same sample in a study of T cells in Graves' hyperthyroidism and ophthalmopathy. TCR beta CDR3 region amplification was performed from RNA transcripts. The HTBI primer set was used in a first-round RT-PCR of the TCR CDR3. TCRdb re-analysed the multiplex PCR reads in MiXCR, keeping a single row per CDR3 protein. The sample shows around 440,000 distinct CDR3 sequences, 15% to 18% of them seen only once. Sequencing was done on a sample of blood. Receptors were obtained from a woman between 18 and 30 years old with Graves' hyperthyroidism.

The CDR3 here is CASSEEWTGEKLFF. CDR3 nucleotide sequence: TGTGCCAGCAGTGAAGAGTGGACAGGAGAAAAACTGTTTTTT. The V call is TRBV2, the J call TRBJ1-4; 7 nucleotides match TRBD1. CDR3 length equals 14 residues. Trimming at V came to 1 base and at J to 8 bases, leaving 4 bases not matched to a gene. Germline CDR1 and CDR2: SNHLY and FYNNEI.

V usage is TRBV29-1 and J usage is TRBJ2-1; weak D call: TRBD1 (5 bases). V dropped 4 bases and J dropped 1 base, with 8 bases sitting between them. Germline CDR1 is SQVTM and CDR2 is ANQGSEA. The CDR3 is 13 residues long. This CDR3 is CSVGQGSYNEQFF. CDR3 coding DNA: TGCAGCGTTGGCCAGGGATCCTACAATGAGCAGTTCTTC.

The chain carries TRBV5-4 and TRBJ1-4; D uncertain. Germline CDR1 reads SGHNT; CDR2 reads YYREEE (reference sequence). V gave up 4 bases and J gave up 0 bases, with 7 bases separating them. The CDR3 runs to 14 residues. The DNA of the CDR3 is TGTGCCAGCAGCGGCCAGGCAACTAATGAAAAACTGTTTTTT. It encodes CASSGQATNEKLFF.

The chain carries TRBV5-1 and TRBJ1-2; possibly TRBD1 for D (6 bases). Trimming took 3 bases from V and 4 from J, leaving 16 bases between them. This CDR3 is built from 15 residues. Germline V gene sequence: CDR1 SGHRS, CDR2 YFSETQ. CDR3 nucleotide sequence: TGCGCCAGCAGCTGGGGCGCGGGGGCTCCCTATGGCTACACCTTC. It encodes CASSWGAGAPYGYTF.

This CDR3 is CASSKLAGDQETQYF. As DNA, the CDR3 is TGTGCCAGTAGTAAACTAGCGGGGGATCAAGAGACCCAGTACTTC. The chain joins TRBV19 to TRBJ2-5; TRBD2 matches at 11 bases. The CDR3 sequence is 15 residues long. The V and J ends lost 4 bases and 2 bases, in that order; junction bases with no gene match: 3. Per germline, CDR1 LNHDA and CDR2 SQIVND (reference sequence).